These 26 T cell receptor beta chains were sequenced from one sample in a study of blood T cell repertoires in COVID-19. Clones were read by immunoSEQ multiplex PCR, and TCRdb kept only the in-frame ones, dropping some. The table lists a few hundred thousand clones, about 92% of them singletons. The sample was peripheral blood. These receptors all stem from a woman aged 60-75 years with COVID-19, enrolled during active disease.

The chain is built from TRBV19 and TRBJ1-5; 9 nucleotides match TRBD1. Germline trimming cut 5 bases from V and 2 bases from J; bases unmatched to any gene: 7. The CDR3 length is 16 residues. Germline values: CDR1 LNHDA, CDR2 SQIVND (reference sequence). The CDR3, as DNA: TGTGCCAGTAGTGCGGACAGGGGAGCGGGCAATCAGCCCCAGCATTTT. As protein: CASSADRGAGNQPQHF.

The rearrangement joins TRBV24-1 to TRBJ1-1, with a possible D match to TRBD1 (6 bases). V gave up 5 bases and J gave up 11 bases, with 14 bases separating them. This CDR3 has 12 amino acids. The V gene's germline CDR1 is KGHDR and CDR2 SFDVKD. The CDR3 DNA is TGTGCCACCAGTGCCAAACAGGGTCAGGCTTTCTTT. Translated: CATSAKQGQAFF.

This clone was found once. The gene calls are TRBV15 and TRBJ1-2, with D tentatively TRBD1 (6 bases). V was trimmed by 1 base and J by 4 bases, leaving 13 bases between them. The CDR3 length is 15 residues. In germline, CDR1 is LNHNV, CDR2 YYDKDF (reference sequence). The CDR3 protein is CATSRAQGSFYGYTF. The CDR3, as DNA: TGTGCCACCAGCAGAGCCCAGGGGTCCTTCTATGGCTACACCTTC.

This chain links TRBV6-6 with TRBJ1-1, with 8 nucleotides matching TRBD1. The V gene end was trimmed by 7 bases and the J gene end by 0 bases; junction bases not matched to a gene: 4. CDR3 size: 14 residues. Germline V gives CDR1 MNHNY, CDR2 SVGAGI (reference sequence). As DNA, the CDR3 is TGTGCCAGCAAGACAGGGGCCATGAACACTGAAGCTTTCTTT. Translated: CASKTGAMNTEAFF.

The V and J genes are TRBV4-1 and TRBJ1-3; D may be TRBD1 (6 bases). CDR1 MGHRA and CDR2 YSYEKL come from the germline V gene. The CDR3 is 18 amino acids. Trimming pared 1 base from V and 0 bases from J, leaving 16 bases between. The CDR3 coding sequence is TGCGCCAGCAGCCAAGGTCGGACAGTTTGGAGCTCTGGAAACACCATATATTTT. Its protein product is CASSQGRTVWSSGNTIYF.

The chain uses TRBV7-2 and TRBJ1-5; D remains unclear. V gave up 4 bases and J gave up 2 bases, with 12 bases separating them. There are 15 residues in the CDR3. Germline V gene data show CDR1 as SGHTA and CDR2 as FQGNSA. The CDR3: CASSSHASGNQPQHF. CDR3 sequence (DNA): TGTGCCAGCAGCTCCCACGCCAGTGGCAATCAGCCCCAGCATTTT.

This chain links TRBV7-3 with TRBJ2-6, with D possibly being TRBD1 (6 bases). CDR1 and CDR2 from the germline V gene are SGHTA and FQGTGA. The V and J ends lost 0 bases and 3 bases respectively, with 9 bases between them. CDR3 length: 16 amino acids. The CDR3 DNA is TGTGCCAGCAGCTTAACGGGGGCACATGGGGCCAACGTCCTGACTTTC. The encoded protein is CASSLTGAHGANVLTF.

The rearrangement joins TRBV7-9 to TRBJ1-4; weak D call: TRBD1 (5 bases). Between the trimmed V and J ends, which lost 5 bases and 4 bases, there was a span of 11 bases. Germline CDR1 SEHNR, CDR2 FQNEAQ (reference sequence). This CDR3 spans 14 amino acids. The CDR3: CASSLDTYNEKLFF. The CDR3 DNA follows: TGTGCCAGCAGCCTGGACACCTATAATGAAAAACTGTTTTTT.

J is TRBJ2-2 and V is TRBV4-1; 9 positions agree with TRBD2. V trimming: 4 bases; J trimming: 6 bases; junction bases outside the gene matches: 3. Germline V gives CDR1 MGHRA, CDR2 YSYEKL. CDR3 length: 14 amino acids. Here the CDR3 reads CASSPPSGAGELFF. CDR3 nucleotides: TGCGCCAGCAGCCCTCCTAGCGGGGCCGGGGAGCTGTTTTTT.

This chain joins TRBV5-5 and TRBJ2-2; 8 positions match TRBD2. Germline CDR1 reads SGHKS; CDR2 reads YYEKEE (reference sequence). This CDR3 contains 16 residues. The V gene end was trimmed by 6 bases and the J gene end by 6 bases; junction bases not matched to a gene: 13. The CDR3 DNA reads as TGTGCCAGCATCGCCCCCGGGAGGGGCGGTGCCGGGGAGCTGTTTTTT. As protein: CASIAPGRGGAGELFF.

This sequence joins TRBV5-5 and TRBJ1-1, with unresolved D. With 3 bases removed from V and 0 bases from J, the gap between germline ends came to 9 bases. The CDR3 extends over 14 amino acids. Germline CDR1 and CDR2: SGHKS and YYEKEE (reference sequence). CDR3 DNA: TGTGCCAGCAGCTCCGGTTACCTGAACACTGAAGCTTTCTTT. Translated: CASSSGYLNTEAFF. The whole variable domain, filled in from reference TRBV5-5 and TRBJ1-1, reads DAGVTQSPTHLIKTRGQQVTLRCSPISGHKSVSWYQQVLGQGPQFIFQYYEKEERGRGNFPDRFSARQFPNYSSELNVNALLLGDSALYLCASSSGYLNTEAFFGQGTRLTVV.

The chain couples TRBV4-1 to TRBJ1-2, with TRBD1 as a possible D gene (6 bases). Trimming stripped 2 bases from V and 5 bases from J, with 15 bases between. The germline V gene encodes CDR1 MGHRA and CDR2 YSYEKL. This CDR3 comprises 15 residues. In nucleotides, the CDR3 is TGCGCCAGCAGCCAATCCAGGGGTGTAGCTTATGGCTACACCTTC. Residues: CASSQSRGVAYGYTF.

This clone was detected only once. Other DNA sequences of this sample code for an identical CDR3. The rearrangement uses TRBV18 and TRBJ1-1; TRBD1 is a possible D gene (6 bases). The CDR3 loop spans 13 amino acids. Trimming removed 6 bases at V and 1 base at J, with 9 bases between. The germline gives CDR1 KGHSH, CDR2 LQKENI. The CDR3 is CASSQDRNTEAFF. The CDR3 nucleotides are TGTGCCAGCTCGCAGGACAGGAACACTGAAGCTTTCTTT. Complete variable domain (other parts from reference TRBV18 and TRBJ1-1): NAGVMQNPRHLVRRRGQEARLRCSPMKGHSHVYWYRQLPEEGLKFMVYLQKENIIDESGMPKERFSAEFPKEGPSILRIQQVVRGDSAAYFCASSQDRNTEAFFGQGTRLTVV.

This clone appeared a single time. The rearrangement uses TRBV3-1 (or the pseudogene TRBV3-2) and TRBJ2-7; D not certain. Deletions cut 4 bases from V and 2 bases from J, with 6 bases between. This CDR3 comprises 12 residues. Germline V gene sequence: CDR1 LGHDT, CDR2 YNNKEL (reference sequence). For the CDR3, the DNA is TGTGCCAGCAGCCGAGACGCCTACGAGCAGTACTTC. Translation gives CASSRDAYEQYF.

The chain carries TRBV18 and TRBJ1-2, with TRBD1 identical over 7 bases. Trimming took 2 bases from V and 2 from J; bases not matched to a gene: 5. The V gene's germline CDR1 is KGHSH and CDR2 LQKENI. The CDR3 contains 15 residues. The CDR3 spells CASSPVAGGNYGYTF. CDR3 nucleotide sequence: TGTGCCAGCTCACCAGTCGCAGGGGGGAACTATGGCTACACCTTC.

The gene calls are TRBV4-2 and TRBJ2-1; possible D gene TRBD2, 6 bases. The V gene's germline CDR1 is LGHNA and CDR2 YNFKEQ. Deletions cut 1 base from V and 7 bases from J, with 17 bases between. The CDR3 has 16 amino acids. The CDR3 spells CASSQVGGEEGNEQFF. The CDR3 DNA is TGTGCCAGCAGCCAAGTAGGAGGGGAGGAGGGAAATGAGCAGTTCTTC.

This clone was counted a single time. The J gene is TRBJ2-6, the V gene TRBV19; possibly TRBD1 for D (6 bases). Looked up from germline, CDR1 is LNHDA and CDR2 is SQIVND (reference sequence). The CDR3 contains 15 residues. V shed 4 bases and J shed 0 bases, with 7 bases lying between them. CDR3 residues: CASSTRGSGANVLTF. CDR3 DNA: TGTGCCAGTAGTACCAGGGGCTCTGGGGCCAACGTCCTGACTTTC.

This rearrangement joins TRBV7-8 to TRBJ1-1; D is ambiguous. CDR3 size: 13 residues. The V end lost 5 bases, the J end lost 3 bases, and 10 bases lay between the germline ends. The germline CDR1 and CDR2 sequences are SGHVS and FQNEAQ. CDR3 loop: CASSPWAYTEAFF. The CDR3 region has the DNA TGTGCCAGCAGCCCCTGGGCCTACACTGAAGCTTTCTTT.

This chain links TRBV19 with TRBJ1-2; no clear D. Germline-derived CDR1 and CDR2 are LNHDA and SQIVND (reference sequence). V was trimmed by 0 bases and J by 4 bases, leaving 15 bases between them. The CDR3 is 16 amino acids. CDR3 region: CASSIDHIQSPYGYTF. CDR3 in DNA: TGTGCCAGTAGTATAGATCACATACAGTCCCCCTATGGCTACACCTTC. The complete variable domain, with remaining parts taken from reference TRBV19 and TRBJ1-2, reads DGGITQSPKYLFRKEGQNVTLSCEQNLNHDAMYWYRQDPGQGLRLIYYSQIVNDFQKGDIAEGYSVSREKKESFPLTVTSAQKNPTAFYLCASSIDHIQSPYGYTFGSGTRLTVV.

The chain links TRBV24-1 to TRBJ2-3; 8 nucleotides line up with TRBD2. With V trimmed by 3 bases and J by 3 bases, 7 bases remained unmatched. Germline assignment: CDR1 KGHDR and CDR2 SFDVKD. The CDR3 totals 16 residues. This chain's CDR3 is CATSDRVGLVTDTQYF. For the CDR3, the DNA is TGTGCCACCAGTGATCGTGTGGGACTAGTAACAGATACGCAGTATTTT.

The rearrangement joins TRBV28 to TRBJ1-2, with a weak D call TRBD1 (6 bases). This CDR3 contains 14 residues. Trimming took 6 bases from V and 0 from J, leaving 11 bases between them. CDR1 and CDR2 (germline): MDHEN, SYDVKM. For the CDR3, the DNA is TGTGCCAGCAGAAAGACAGGAACTAACTATGGCTACACCTTC. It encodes CASRKTGTNYGYTF.

The CDR3 sequence: CASSVGRDSNYGYTF. CDR3 sequence (DNA): TGTGCCAGCAGCGTAGGGAGAGATTCGAACTATGGCTACACCTTC. V gene TRBV9 combines with J gene TRBJ1-2, with D hard to call. Trimming stripped 0 bases from V and 2 bases from J, with 11 bases between. Looked up from germline, CDR1 is SGDLS and CDR2 is YYNGEE. This CDR3 is 15 amino acids long.

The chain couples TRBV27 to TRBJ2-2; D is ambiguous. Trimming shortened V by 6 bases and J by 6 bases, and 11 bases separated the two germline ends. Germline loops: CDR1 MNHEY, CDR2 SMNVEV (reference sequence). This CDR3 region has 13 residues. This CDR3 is CASSNSFPGELFF. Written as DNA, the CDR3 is TGTGCCAGCAGCAACTCTTTCCCCGGGGAGCTGTTTTTT.

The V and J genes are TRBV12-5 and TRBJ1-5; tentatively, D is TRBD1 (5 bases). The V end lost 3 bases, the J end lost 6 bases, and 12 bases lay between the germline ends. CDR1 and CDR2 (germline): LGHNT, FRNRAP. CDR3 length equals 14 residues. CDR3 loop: CASGFLQGSQPQHF. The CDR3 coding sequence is TGTGCTAGTGGTTTCTTGCAGGGAAGTCAGCCCCAGCATTTT.

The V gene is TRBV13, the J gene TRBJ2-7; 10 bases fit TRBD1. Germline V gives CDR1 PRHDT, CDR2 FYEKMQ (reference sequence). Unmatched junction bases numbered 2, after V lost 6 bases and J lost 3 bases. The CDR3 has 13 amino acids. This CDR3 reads CASSRDRGYEQYF. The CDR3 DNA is TGTGCCAGCAGTCGGGACAGGGGCTACGAGCAGTACTTC.

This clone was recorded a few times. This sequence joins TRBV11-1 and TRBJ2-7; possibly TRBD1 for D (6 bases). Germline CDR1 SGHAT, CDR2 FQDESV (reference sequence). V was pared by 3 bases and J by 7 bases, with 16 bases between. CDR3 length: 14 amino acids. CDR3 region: CASSFAGVTEEQYF. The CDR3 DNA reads TGTGCCAGCAGCTTTGCAGGGGTAACGGAAGAGCAGTACTTC.